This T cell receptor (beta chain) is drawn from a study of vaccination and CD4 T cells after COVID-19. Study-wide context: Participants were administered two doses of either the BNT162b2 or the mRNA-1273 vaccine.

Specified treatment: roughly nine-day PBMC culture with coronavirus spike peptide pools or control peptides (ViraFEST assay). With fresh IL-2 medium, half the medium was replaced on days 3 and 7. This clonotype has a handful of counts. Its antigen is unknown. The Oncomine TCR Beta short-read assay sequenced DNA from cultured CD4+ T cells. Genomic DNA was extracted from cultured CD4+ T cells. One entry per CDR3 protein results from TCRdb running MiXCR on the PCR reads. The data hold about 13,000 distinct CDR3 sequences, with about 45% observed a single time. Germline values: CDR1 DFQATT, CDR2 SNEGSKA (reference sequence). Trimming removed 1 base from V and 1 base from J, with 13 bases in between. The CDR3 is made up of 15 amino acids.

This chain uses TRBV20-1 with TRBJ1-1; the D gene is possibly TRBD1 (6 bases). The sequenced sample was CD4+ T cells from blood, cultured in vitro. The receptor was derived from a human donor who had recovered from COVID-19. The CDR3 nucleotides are TGCAGTGCTAGAGGTCCCGGACAGACGAACACTGAAGCTTTCTTT. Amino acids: CSARGPGQTNTEAFF.